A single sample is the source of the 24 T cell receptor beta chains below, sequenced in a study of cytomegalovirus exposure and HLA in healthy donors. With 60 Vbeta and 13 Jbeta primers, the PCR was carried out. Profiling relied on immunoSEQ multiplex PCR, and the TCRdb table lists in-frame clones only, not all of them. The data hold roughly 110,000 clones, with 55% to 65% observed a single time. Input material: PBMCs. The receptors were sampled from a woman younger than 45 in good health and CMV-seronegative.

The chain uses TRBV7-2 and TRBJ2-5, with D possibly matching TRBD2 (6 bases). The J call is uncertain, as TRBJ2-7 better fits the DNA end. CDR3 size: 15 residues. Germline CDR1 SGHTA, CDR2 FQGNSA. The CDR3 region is CASSTAGGGRYEQYF. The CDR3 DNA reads TGTGCCAGCAGCACTGCTGGCGGAGGGCGCTACGAGCAGTACTTC.

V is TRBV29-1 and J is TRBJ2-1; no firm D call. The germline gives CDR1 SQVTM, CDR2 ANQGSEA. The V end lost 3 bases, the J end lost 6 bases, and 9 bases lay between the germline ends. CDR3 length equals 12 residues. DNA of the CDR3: TGCAGCGTTGACGCCCTGGCCAATGAGCAGTTCTTC. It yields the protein CSVDALANEQFF.

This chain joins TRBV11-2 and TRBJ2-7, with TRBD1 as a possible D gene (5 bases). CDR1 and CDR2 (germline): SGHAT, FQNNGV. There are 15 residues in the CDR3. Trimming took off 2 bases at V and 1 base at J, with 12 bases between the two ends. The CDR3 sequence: CASSLMAGPSYEQYF. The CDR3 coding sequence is TGTGCCAGCAGCTTAATGGCAGGGCCATCCTACGAGCAGTACTTC.

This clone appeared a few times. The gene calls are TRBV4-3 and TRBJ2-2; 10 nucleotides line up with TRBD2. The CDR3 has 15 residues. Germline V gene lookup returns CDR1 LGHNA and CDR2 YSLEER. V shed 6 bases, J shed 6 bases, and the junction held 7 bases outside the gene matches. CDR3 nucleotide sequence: TGCGCCAGCAGATTAAGCGGGAGGGGGGCCGGGGAGCTGTTTTTT. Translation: CASRLSGRGAGELFF.

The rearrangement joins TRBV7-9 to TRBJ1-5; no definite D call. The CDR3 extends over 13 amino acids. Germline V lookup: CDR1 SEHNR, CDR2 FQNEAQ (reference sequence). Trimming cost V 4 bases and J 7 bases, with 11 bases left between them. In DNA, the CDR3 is TGTGCCAGCAGCTCGCGTTCGGGGCAGCCCCAGCATTTT. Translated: CASSSRSGQPQHF.

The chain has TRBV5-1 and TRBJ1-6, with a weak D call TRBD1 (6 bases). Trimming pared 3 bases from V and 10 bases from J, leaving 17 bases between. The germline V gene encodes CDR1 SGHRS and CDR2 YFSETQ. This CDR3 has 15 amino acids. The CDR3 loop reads CASSSGQTTNSPLHF. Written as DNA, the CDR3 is TGCGCCAGCAGCTCCGGACAGACCACTAACTCACCCCTCCACTTT.

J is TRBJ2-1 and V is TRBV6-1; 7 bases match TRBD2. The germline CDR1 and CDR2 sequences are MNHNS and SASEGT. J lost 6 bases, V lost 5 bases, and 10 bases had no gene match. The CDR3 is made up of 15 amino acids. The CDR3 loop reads CASSRSGPLGNEQFF. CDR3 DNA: TGTGCCAGCAGTCGTAGCGGGCCCCTCGGCAATGAGCAGTTCTTC.

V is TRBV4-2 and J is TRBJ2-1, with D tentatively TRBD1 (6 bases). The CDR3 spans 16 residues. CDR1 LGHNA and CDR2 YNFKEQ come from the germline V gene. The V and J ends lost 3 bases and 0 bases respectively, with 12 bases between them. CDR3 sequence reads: CASSQTGTSSYNEQFF. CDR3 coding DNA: TGTGCCAGCAGCCAGACCGGGACATCCTCCTACAATGAGCAGTTCTTC.

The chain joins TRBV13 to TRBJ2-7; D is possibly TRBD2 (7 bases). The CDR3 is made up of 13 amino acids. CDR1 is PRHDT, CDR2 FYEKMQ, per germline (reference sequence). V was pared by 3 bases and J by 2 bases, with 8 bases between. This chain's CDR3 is CASSLGGPYEQYF. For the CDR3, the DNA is TGTGCCAGCAGCTTGGGGGGGCCCTACGAGCAGTACTTC.

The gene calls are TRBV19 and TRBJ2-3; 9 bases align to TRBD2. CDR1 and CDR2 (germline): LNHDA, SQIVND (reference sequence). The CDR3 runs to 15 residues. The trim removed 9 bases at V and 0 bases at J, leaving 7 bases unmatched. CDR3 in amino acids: CASRETSGSTDTQYF. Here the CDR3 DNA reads TGTGCCAGCCGAGAGACTAGCGGTAGCACAGATACGCAGTATTTT. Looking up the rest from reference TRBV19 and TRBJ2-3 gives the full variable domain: DGGITQSPKYLFRKEGQNVTLSCEQNLNHDAMYWYRQDPGQGLRLIYYSQIVNDFQKGDIAEGYSVSREKKESFPLTVTSAQKNPTAFYLCASRETSGSTDTQYFGPGTRLTVL.

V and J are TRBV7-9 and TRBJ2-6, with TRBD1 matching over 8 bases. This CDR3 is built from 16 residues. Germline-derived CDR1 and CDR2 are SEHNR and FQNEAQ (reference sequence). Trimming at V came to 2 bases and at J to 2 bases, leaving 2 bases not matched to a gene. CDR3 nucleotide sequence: TGTGCCAGCAGCTTAAGCAGGGGGCCTGGGGCCAACGTCCTGACTTTC. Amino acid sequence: CASSLSRGPGANVLTF.

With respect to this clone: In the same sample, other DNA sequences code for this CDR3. CDR3 protein: CASSLPGLARDEQYF. CDR3 DNA: TGCGCCAGCAGCTTGCCAGGACTAGCGAGAGACGAGCAGTACTTC. J is TRBJ2-7 and V is TRBV5-1; 9 bases are a match to TRBD2. Germline CDR1 and CDR2: SGHRS and YFSETQ. Trimming took 1 base from V and 5 from J; bases not matched to a gene: 7. The CDR3 runs to 15 residues.

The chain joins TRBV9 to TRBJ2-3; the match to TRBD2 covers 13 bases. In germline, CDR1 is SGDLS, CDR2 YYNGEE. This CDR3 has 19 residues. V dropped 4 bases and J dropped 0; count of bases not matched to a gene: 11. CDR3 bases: TGTGCCAGCAGCTCCCCGGTACTAGCGGGAGGGGGAAGCACAGATACGCAGTATTTT. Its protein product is CASSSPVLAGGGSTDTQYF.

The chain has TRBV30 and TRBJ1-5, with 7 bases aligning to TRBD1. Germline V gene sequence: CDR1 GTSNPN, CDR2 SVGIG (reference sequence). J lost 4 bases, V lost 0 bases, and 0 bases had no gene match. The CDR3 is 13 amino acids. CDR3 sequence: CAWSVQGNQPQHF. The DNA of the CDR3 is TGTGCCTGGAGTGTACAGGGGAATCAGCCCCAGCATTTT.

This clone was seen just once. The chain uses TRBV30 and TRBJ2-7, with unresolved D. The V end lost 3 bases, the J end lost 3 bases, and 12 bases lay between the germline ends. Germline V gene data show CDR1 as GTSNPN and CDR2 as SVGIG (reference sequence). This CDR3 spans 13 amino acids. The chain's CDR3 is CAWSRMLLYEQYF. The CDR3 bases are TGTGCCTGGAGCAGGATGCTTCTCTACGAGCAGTACTTC.

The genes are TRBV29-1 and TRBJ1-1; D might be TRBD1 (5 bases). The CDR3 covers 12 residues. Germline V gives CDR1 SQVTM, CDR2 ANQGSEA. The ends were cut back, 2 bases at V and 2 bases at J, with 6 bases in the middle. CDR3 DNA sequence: TGCAGCGTTGAAAGGACAAACACTGAAGCTTTCTTT. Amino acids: CSVERTNTEAFF.

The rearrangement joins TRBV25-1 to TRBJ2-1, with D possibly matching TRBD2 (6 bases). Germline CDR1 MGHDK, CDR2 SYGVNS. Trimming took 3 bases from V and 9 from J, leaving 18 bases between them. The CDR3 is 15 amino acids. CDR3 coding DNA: TGTGCCAGCAGTGACGAGGGCAAGCGGGCCGTTGAGCAGTTCTTC. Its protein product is CASSDEGKRAVEQFF.

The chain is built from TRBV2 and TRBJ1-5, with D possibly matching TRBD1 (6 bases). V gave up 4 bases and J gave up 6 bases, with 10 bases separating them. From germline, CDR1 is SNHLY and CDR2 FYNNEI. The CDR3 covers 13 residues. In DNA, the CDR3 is TGTGCCAGCAGTGCAGGGGCGGGTCAGCCCCAGCATTTT. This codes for CASSAGAGQPQHF.

This CDR3 reads CAWGTVGNQPQHF. CDR3 DNA: TGTGCCTGGGGGACAGTGGGCAATCAGCCCCAGCATTTT. This chain links TRBV30 with TRBJ1-5; TRBD1 agrees at 7 bases. Germline V CDR1 and CDR2: GTSNPN, SVGIG (reference sequence). This CDR3 is built from 13 residues. V trimming: 5 bases; J trimming: 2 bases; junction bases outside the gene matches: 3.

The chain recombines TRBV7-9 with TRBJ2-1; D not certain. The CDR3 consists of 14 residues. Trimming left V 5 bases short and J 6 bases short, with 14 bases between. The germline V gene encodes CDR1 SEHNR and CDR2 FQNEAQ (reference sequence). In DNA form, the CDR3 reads TGTGCCAGCAGCAAACGGAGTTCCGGCAATGAGCAGTTCTTC. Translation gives CASSKRSSGNEQFF.

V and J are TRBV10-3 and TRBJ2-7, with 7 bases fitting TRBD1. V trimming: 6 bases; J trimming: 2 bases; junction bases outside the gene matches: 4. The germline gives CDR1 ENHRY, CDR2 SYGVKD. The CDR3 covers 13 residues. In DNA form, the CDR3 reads TGTGCCATCAGCCACGGGACAGCCTACGAGCAGTACTTC. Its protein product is CAISHGTAYEQYF.

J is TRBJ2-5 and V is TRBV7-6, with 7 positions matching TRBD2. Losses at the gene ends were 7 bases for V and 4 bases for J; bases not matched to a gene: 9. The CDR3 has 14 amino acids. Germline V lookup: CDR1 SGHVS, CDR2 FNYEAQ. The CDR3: CASTGAGEGETQYF. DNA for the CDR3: TGTGCCAGCACCGGCGCGGGGGAAGGAGAGACCCAGTACTTC.

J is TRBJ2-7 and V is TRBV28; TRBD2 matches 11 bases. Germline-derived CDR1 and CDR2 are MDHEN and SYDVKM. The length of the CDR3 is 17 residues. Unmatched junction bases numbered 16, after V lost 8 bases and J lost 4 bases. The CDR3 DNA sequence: TGTGCCAGCTCTCTAGGGAGGGCTAGCGGGAGGAGGTACGAGCAGTACTTC. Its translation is CASSLGRASGRRYEQYF. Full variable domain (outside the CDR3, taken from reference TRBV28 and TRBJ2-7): DVKVTQSSRYLVKRTGEKVFLECVQDMDHENMFWYRQDPGLGLRLIYFSYDVKMKEKGDIPEGYSVSREKKERFSLILESASTNQTSMYLCASSLGRASGRRYEQYFGPGTRLTVT.

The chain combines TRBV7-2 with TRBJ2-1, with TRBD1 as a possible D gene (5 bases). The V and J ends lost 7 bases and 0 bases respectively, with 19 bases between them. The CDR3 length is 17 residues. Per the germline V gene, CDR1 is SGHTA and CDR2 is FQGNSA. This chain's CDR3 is CASTLKGRTFSYNEQFF. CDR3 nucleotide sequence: TGTGCCAGCACCCTAAAGGGGCGGACCTTCTCCTACAATGAGCAGTTCTTC.